This TCR beta chain came from a study of blood T cell repertoires in COVID-19. The wider study: The United States, Italy and Spain provided the acute and convalescent COVID-19 samples.

Original methodology: Scientists estimated how many nucleated cells there were by amplifying reference gene primers. Sequenced by immunoSEQ multiplex PCR; TCRdb stores in-frame clones only, minus some. That table gives V, J and clone size, and the DNA gave D and trimming. The repertoire has 130,000 or so clones, 84% of them found once; the top ten carry 10% to 15%. Germline V CDR1 and CDR2: ENHRY, SYGVKD. V was clipped by 2 bases and J by 4 bases, with 9 bases between them. The CDR3 is 14 residues long. The chain joins TRBV10-3 to TRBJ1-5; D gene ambiguous. The sequenced sample was peripheral blood. The TCR was taken from a human donor in a cohort sampled during active COVID-19. This chain's CDR3 is CAISEEGPNQPQHF. In DNA form, the CDR3 reads TGTGCCATCAGTGAGGAGGGCCCAAATCAGCCCCAGCATTTT.